Shown below are 13 T cell receptor beta chains from a single sample sequenced in a study of beta chain features in type 1 diabetes. What was sequenced were expressed TCRB transcripts, since all of the isolated RNA had been reverse transcribed. The method was immunoSEQ multiplex PCR; TCRdb's version includes in-frame clones alone and lacks a portion of them. This sample has more than 150,000 clones, with 10% to 15% found just once. The sample taken for sequencing was central memory CD4+ T cells from blood. These receptors originate from a woman aged 18 to 35 in good health.

This chain links TRBV4-2 with TRBJ2-3; 8 bases line up with TRBD2. Germline assignment: CDR1 LGHNA and CDR2 YNFKEQ. Trimming cost V 0 bases and J 7 bases; bases outside gene matches: 12. This CDR3 spans 17 amino acids. This CDR3 reads CASSQEFVAGGVNTQYF. The CDR3 DNA reads as TGTGCCAGCAGCCAAGAATTTGTGGCGGGAGGTGTGAATACGCAGTATTTT.

CDR3 nucleotide sequence: TGCAGCGCGTACAGTTACAATGAGCAGTTCTTC. Translation gives CSAYSYNEQFF. The chain couples TRBV20-1 to TRBJ2-1, with D unclear. The CDR3 extends over 11 amino acids. Germline values: CDR1 DFQATT, CDR2 SNEGSKA (reference sequence).

The chain combines TRBV7-8 with TRBJ1-5; D is perhaps TRBD1 (6 bases). Trimming shortened V by 1 base and J by 5 bases, and 9 bases separated the two germline ends. This CDR3 is 14 amino acids long. Germline V CDR1 and CDR2: SGHVS, FQNEAQ. CDR3 sequence reads: CASSLGGPHQPQHF. CDR3 sequence (DNA): TGTGCCAGCAGCTTAGGGGGGCCACATCAGCCCCAGCATTTT.

In this sample, this clone turned up a few times. The rearrangement joins TRBV2 to TRBJ1-2; D is undetermined. Germline CDR1 reads SNHLY; CDR2 reads FYNNEI. Trimming removed 7 bases at V and 5 bases at J, with 14 bases between. This CDR3 has 13 amino acids. CDR3 residues: CASMVLETYGYTF. The CDR3 region has the DNA TGTGCCAGCATGGTCCTAGAAACTTATGGCTACACCTTC. The full variable domain, rest sourced from reference TRBV2 and TRBJ1-2, is EPEVTQTPSHQVTQMGQEVILRCVPISNHLYFYWYRQILGQKVEFLVSFYNNEISEKSEIFDDQFSVERPDGSNFTLKIRSTKLEDSAMYFCASMVLETYGYTFGSGTRLTVV.

This clone was recorded at least ten times. The chain has TRBV21-1 and TRBJ2-7; the tabulated D call, TRBD1, remains unverified against the DNA. TRBV21-1 is a pseudogene locus. This CDR3 has 16 residues. CDR3: CASSNRQGANSYEQYF. The CDR3 DNA is TGTGCCAGCAGCAACAGACAGGGGGCAAACTCCTACGAGCAGTACTTC.

The table lists this clone with a few counts. DNA of the CDR3: TGTGCCAGCAGGATGGACAGGGTAGGAGATACGCAGTATTTT. Amino acids: CASRMDRVGDTQYF. The V and J genes are TRBV5-4 and TRBJ2-3; 8 bases fit TRBD1. J was trimmed by 5 bases and V by 5 bases; bases with no gene match: 7. There are 14 residues in the CDR3. Germline assignment: CDR1 SGHNT and CDR2 YYREEE (reference sequence).

This clone was seen a few times. This sequence joins TRBV28 and TRBJ1-5; 9 bases map to TRBD1. Germline CDR1 and CDR2: MDHEN and SYDVKM. The CDR3 contains 16 residues. The ends lost 5 bases at V and 3 bases at J; junction bases unmatched: 8. CDR3 loop: CASSPPGTGNNQPQHF. The CDR3 bases are TGTGCCAGCAGTCCTCCCGGGACAGGGAACAATCAGCCCCAGCATTTT.

The chain couples TRBV6-1 to TRBJ2-5; weak D call: TRBD2 (6 bases). Germline V gives CDR1 MNHNS, CDR2 SASEGT. V was pared by 6 bases and J by 2 bases, with 16 bases between. CDR3 length: 15 amino acids. The CDR3 sequence: CASRAEGLSQETQYF. The CDR3 DNA follows: TGTGCCAGCAGAGCCGAGGGACTCTCGCAAGAGACCCAGTACTTC.

This chain uses TRBV9 with TRBJ1-2; possibly TRBD1 for D (5 bases). CDR3 length: 16 amino acids. V was cut by 4 bases and J by 2 bases, with 18 bases left in between. Germline V gives CDR1 SGDLS, CDR2 YYNGEE. CDR3 amino acids: CASSRLVAGRNYGYTF. The CDR3 DNA sequence: TGTGCCAGCAGCCGGCTCGTGGCAGGGCGGAACTATGGCTACACCTTC.

This clone was observed a handful of times. The V call is TRBV29-1, the J call TRBJ2-1, with 8 bases identical to TRBD2. The CDR3 contains 13 residues. V was clipped by 6 bases and J by 2 bases; unmatched bases: 3. Germline V CDR1 and CDR2: SQVTM, ANQGSEA. CDR3 residues: CSVLGLAYNEQFF. DNA of the CDR3: TGCAGCGTGCTGGGACTAGCCTACAATGAGCAGTTCTTC.

This clone was recorded a few times. The identical CDR3 is also encoded by other nucleotide sequences in the sample. This sequence joins TRBV18 and TRBJ1-5; a weak D match, TRBD1 (5 bases). Trimming stripped 4 bases from V and 2 bases from J, with 12 bases between. Germline V gives CDR1 KGHSH, CDR2 LQKENI. This CDR3 region has 15 residues. CDR3 region: CASSQGSGGNQPQHF. As DNA, the CDR3 is TGTGCCAGCTCACAGGGGTCGGGAGGCAATCAGCCCCAGCATTTT.

This clone has ten or more counts. DNA of the CDR3: TGCAGCCTAATTAGCGGGAGCGACATTCAGTACTTC. Its translation: CSLISGSDIQYF. This chain uses TRBV29-1 with TRBJ2-4; 9 bases line up with TRBD2. Losses at the gene ends were 8 bases for V and 8 bases for J; bases not matched to a gene: 7. The CDR3 is made up of 12 amino acids. Germline CDR1 and CDR2: SQVTM and ANQGSEA.

The rearrangement joins TRBV5-4 to TRBJ2-3; D may be TRBD2 (5 bases). V shed 5 bases and J shed 4 bases, with 17 bases lying between them. Per germline, CDR1 SGHNT and CDR2 YYREEE (reference sequence). This CDR3 has 15 residues. The CDR3 loop is CASSSRGVGPDTQYF. CDR3 DNA sequence: TGTGCCAGCAGTTCCCGGGGAGTAGGCCCAGATACGCAGTATTTT.